This is a list of T cell receptor beta chains from one sample in a study of OX40 agonist ivuxolimab in advanced cancers. Here immunoSEQ multiplex PCR was the method, and the copy in TCRdb shows in-frame clones only, minus some. The repertoire has approximately 99,000 clones, 75% to 95% of them found once; the top ten carry about 0.67%. Source: CD4+ or CD8+ T cells sorted from blood, taken in a trial of the OX40 agonist ivuxolimab. The source is an adult with an advanced solid tumor such as melanoma, head and neck, liver or kidney cancer. The CDR3 runs from the conserved cysteine through the conserved F or W. A D gene is named only where the DNA matches it firmly. Size values are once, few and many counts, or a class for expanded clones, and some rows have none.

clone_size j_call v_call d_call cdr3_nt cdr3_aa
NA TRBJ1-2 TRBV5-1 NA TGCGCCAGCAGCTTGGGGACAGCCACCAGCGGCTACACCTTC CASSLGTATSGYTF
NA TRBJ2-7 TRBV11-2 NA TGTGCCAGCAGCTTAGACTGGGCTACCTACGAGCAGTACTTC CASSLDWATYEQYF
NA TRBJ2-7 TRBV29-1 NA TGCAGCGCTGGAACCGCCTCCTACGAGCAGTACTTC CSAGTASYEQYF
NA TRBJ2-1 TRBV18 TRBD2 TGTGCCAGCTCACTCAATAGCGGGAGAGGGCATGAGCAGTTCTTC CASSLNSGRGHEQFF
NA TRBJ1-3 TRBV30 TRBD1 TGTGCCTGGAGTCTCGGGACAGGGAATCGAGGGTGGACTGGAAACACCATATATTTT CAWSLGTGNRGWTGNTIYF
NA TRBJ2-7 TRBV5-4 NA TGTGCCAGCACCACCCAGGGGAACTCCTACGAGCAGTACTTC CASTTQGNSYEQYF
NA TRBJ1-4 TRBV18 TRBD1 TGTGCCAGCTCACTACAGGGGGCGCGGGATGAAAAACTGTTTTTT CASSLQGARDEKLFF
NA TRBJ1-5 TRBV4-2 TRBD1 TGTGCCAGCTCCCCAACTATAGACAGGGCCCTTAATCAGCCCCAGCATTTT CASSPTIDRALNQPQHF
NA TRBJ2-1 TRBV11-2 TRBD2 TGTGCCAGCAGCTTAGGGCTAGCGGGAGGTTTGGATGAGCAGTTCTTC CASSLGLAGGLDEQFF
NA TRBJ2-7 TRBV5-4 NA TGTGCCAGCAGGAGGGACGAGGACCACGAGCAGTACTTC CASRRDEDHEQYF
NA TRBJ2-6 TRBV29-1 NA TGCAGCACCCTTTCTGGGGCCAACGTCCTGACTTTC CSTLSGANVLTF
few TRBJ2-7 TRBV2 TRBD1 TGTGCCAGCAAGGGACAGGGGGTCCACGAGCAGTACTTC CASKGQGVHEQYF
NA TRBJ2-5 TRBV7-2 TRBD1 TGTGCCAGCAGCTCCCCGGGACAGGGGCCGACCCAGTACTTC CASSSPGQGPTQYF
NA TRBJ1-1 TRBV6-4 NA TGTGCCAGCAAAGGAGAAGCCATGAACACTGAAGCTTTCTTT CASKGEAMNTEAFF
NA TRBJ1-1 TRBV9 TRBD1 TGTGCCAGCAGCGCTCGACAGGGAAGAACTGAAGCTTTCTTT CASSARQGRTEAFF
NA TRBJ1-4 TRBV2 NA TGTGCCAGCAGTGTCCAGGGGAGGTTGGAAAAACTGTTTTTT CASSVQGRLEKLFF
NA TRBJ1-5 TRBV5-1 NA TGCGCCAGCAGCTTAGGTGGGGAGGGTCAGCCCCAGCATTTT CASSLGGEGQPQHF
NA TRBJ2-1 TRBV29-1 TRBD1 TGCAGCGTTGAGGACAGGGTTGGTGAGCAGTTCTTC CSVEDRVGEQFF
NA TRBJ2-7 TRBV6-1 NA TGTGCCAGCAGGGAACAGGGCTTGAGCTCCTACGAGCAGTACTTC CASREQGLSSYEQYF
NA TRBJ2-1 TRBV18 TRBD1 TGTGCCAGCTCACCGGGGACAGGGGTGCGAAATGAGCAGTTCTTC CASSPGTGVRNEQFF
NA TRBJ2-1 TRBV19 TRBD1 TGTGCCAGTAGTATATCAGGACAGGGCTACAATGAGCAGTTCTTC CASSISGQGYNEQFF
NA TRBJ1-1 TRBV6-5 NA TGTGCCAGCAGTTACTTGACAGAGAACACTGAAGCTTTCTTT CASSYLTENTEAFF
NA TRBJ2-5 TRBV6-1 TRBD1 TGTGCCAGCAGTTCGACAGGGTGGCAAGAGACCCAGTACTTC CASSSTGWQETQYF
once TRBJ2-1 TRBV5-1 TRBD2 TGCGCCAGCAGCTCTGGACTAGCGGGAGTGAATGAGCAGTTCTTC CASSSGLAGVNEQFF
NA TRBJ2-3 TRBV5-4 NA TGTGCCAGCAGCCTGGGAGAGACCGCCCATACGCAGTATTTT CASSLGETAHTQYF
once TRBJ2-3 TRBV6-1 NA TGTGCCAGCAGTGACAAGAAGTGGGGGACAGATACGCAGTATTTT CASSDKKWGTDTQYF
NA TRBJ1-2 TRBV6-5 TRBD1 TGTGCCAGCAGTTATAAAGGGACAGGGGTCTATGGCTACACCTTC CASSYKGTGVYGYTF
NA TRBJ2-3 TRBV6-1 TRBD2 TGTGCCAGCAGTGTGATAGCGGGGGGCCCAGGGGATACGCAGTATTTT CASSVIAGGPGDTQYF
NA TRBJ2-3 TRBV9 NA TGTGCCAGCAGCGTAGGGGGGAGGTCCACAGATACGCAGTATTTT CASSVGGRSTDTQYF